This T cell receptor beta chain was captured in a study of shared clonotypes between healthy human individuals. Produced via immunoSEQ multiplex PCR; TCRdb's table is partial and in-frame only. The data show 1,500,000 or so clones, approximately 98.5% seen once. Comment on this clone: Antigen: not known.

The length of the CDR3 is 16 residues. Study findings and constraints: The sampled material consisted only of blood, and tissue repertoires are likely to differ. A handful of donors showed sharing of approximately 5% of naive CD4 clonotypes. Some clonotypes were shared by all four sorted-subset donors, while others were not shared. The non-shared ones had lower generation probabilities than the shared ones.

Memory CD4+ cells were the fraction left after CD45RA+ naive selection. The chain joins TRBV1 to TRBJ1-5; TRBD1, as called in the table, went unchecked against the DNA. TRBV1 is a recognized pseudogene. Sample: naive CD4+ T cells sorted from blood. This sample's subset: CD45RA+ positively selected. The receptor was derived from a man under 40 in good health. CDR3 sequence (DNA): TGCACCAGCAGCCAAGTCGTGCAGGTGGGCAATCAGCCCCAGCATTTT. This codes for CTSSQVVQVGNQPQHF.